This TCR beta chain was captured by sequencing in a study of long-term antiretroviral therapy in people with HIV. Study results and caveats: Unavailable data included ART adherence, viral resistance and therapy changes (switches in treatment). The study found narrower CDR3 length ranges in HIV repertoires than in controls.

Treatment of all HIV participants took place in the United States. Between the trimmed V and J ends, which lost 7 bases and 1 base, there was a span of 11 bases. Per the germline V gene, CDR1 is MDHEN and CDR2 is SYDVKM. This CDR3 comprises 14 residues. The assay used was immunoSEQ (version v3.0), run at survey level. Some clones are missing from TCRdb's copy, which holds only in-frame ones; the method was immunoSEQ multiplex PCR. Of about 31,000 clones listed, around 79% are singletons. To note about this clone: Antigen specificity is unknown.

The starting material was unsorted PBMCs, obtained 1.9 years after starting antiretroviral therapy. The receptor was isolated from a man aged 18 to 29 with HIV. The V gene is TRBV28, the J gene TRBJ2-1; possibly TRBD1 for D (6 bases). DNA for the CDR3: TGTGCCAGCACGGGACAACCGTCCTACAATGAGCAGTTCTTC. Its translation: CASTGQPSYNEQFF.